This paragraph covers one TCR beta chain sequence. What it recognizes is unknown. This sample was taken from a study of cytomegalovirus exposure and HLA in healthy donors. The V and J ends lost 5 bases and 7 bases, in that order; junction bases with no gene match: 7. CDR3 length: 16 amino acids. Germline V gene data show CDR1 as LNHDA and CDR2 as SQIVND (reference sequence). Data came from immunoSEQ multiplex PCR; TCRdb stores just in-frame clones and leaves some out. The sample has roughly 82,000 clones, around 92% seen once. Whole-study findings and limits: There were some public TCRs occurring in many donors, but most TCR sequences were rare.

Sequenced input: PBMCs. The rearrangement uses TRBV19 and TRBJ2-1; 14 bases agree with TRBD2. The TCR sequence derives from a man aged 18 to 29 in good health and CMV-seronegative. As DNA, the CDR3 is TGTGCCAGTAGTGACTCCGGGACTAGCGGGAGAAATGAGCAGTTCTTC. Amino acid sequence: CASSDSGTSGRNEQFF. Full variable domain (outside the CDR3, taken from reference TRBV19 and TRBJ2-1): DGGITQSPKYLFRKEGQNVTLSCEQNLNHDAMYWYRQDPGQGLRLIYYSQIVNDFQKGDIAEGYSVSREKKESFPLTVTSAQKNPTAFYLCASSDSGTSGRNEQFFGPGTRLTVL.